This T cell receptor (beta chain) was identified in a study of tumor-infiltrating lymphocytes in primary liver carcinoma. Looking at the study overall: Donors had hepatocellular carcinoma or combined HCC and intrahepatic cholangiocarcinoma. Tumor stage was T1-T3 N0M0, and tumor size was 4.2 to 10 cm across.

Germline assignment: CDR1 SGHAT and CDR2 FQNNGV. This CDR3 region has 13 residues. TCR beta cDNA was reverse-transcribed from about 500 ng of total RNA. The reaction used a constant-region primer and ProtoScript II reverse transcriptase. Slightly modified ARM-PCR with three nested multiplex PCR rounds yielded TCR beta libraries. With TRBV1-TRBV30 forward primers and a C-beta reverse primer, the first two PCR rounds were run for approximately 10 cycles each. Each CDR3 protein is one row after TCRdb ran MiXCR on the multiplex PCR reads. The profile covers 300,000 to 400,000 distinct CDR3 sequences, with around three fifths appearing a single time and 6.5% taken by the ten largest. Researchers drew blood RNA from unsorted whole blood and extracted germline DNA as well.

This TCR derives from a man in his forties with primary liver carcinoma and hepatitis B virus infection. V and J are TRBV11-2 and TRBJ2-7; a weak D match, TRBD2 (6 bases). Input material: peripheral blood. CDR3 sequence (DNA): TGTAGCAGCAACTTCGGAGGGGCTAGCGAGCAGTACTTC. Its protein product is CSSNFGGASEQYF.